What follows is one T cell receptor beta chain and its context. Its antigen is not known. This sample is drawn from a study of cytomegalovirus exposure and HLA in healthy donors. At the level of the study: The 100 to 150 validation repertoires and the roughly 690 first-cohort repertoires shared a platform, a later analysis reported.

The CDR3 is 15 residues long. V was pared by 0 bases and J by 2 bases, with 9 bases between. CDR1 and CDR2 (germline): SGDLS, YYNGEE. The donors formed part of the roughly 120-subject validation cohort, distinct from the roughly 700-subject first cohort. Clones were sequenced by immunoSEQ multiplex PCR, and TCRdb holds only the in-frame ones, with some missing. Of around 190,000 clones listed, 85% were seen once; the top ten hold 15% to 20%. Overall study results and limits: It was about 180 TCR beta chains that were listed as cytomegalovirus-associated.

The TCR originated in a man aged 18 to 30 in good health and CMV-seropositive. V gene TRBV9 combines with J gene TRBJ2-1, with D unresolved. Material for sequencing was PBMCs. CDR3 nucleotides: TGTGCCAGCAGCGTAGTACCCAGCGCCTACAATGAGCAGTTCTTC. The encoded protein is CASSVVPSAYNEQFF.